A single sample is the source of the 25 T cell receptor beta chains below, sequenced in a study of T-cell reconstitution after alpha-beta-depleted transplantation in children (dated by TCRdb to 2016 to 2017). The sample's treatment or condition label is to be understood as: allogeneic hematopoietic cell transplantation with graft depleted of TCRalphabeta T cells and CD19 B cells. Library method: PCR. Instrument used: Illumina HiSeq 2500. To normalize quantification of the TCRbeta repertoire, the TCR libraries were built with molecular barcoding that relied on unique molecular identifiers. Starting from the raw public reads, TCRdb applied fastp trimming at Q25, assembled clones with MiXCR and retained in-frame beta chains. Rows with one shared CDR3 protein collapse into an entry with the most common genes and DNA. The sample data list approximately 230,000 distinct CDR3 sequences, and over 20% of these were observed just once. The ten largest make up over 2.5% of the sample.

The sequenced sample was PBMCs, obtained before TCRalphabeta/CD19-depleted stem cell transplant. These receptors were obtained from a girl aged 2-15 years with Fanconi anemia, due to receive a stem cell transplant.

Many counts were recorded for this clonotype. The chain recombines TRBV20-1 with TRBJ2-7; weak D call: TRBD1 (6 bases). Looked up from germline, CDR1 is DFQATT and CDR2 is SNEGSKA (reference sequence). Trimming took off 5 bases at V and 2 bases at J, with 10 bases between the two ends. The CDR3 length is 12 residues. For the CDR3, the DNA is TGCAGTGCTTTACGGGACACCTACGAGCAGTACTTC. Protein: CSALRDTYEQYF.

The DNA of the CDR3 is TGTGCCAGCAGTTTAATGGACAGCCACAATGAGCAGTTCTTC. It is translated as CASSLMDSHNEQFF. The V and J genes are TRBV28 and TRBJ2-1; TRBD1 is a possible D gene (6 bases). The CDR3 spans 14 residues. The ends were cut back, 2 bases at V and 5 bases at J, with 10 bases in the middle. Germline V lookup: CDR1 MDHEN, CDR2 SYDVKM.

There are a few counts of this clonotype. The rearrangement joins TRBV20-1 to TRBJ2-1; D may be TRBD1 or TRBD2 (7 bases each). Per the germline V gene, CDR1 is DFQATT and CDR2 is SNEGSKA (reference sequence). CDR3 length: 13 amino acids. DNA for the CDR3: TGCGGGGGGGACAGAGACTCCTACAATGAGCAGTTCTTC. Translating gives CGGDRDSYNEQFF.

This sequence joins TRBV7-6 and TRBJ1-1; D is perhaps TRBD1 (6 bases). The germline V gene has CDR1 SGHVS and CDR2 FNYEAQ. This CDR3 contains 14 residues. V dropped 0 bases and J dropped 5 bases, with 10 bases sitting between them. In DNA form, the CDR3 reads TGTGCCAGCAGCTTAGCCGCGGGGGCGACTGAAGCTTTCTTT. Its protein product is CASSLAAGATEAFF.

The DNA of the CDR3 is TGCAGCGAGGAGACAGGGACAGATACGCAGTATTTT. Residues: CSEETGTDTQYF. V is TRBV29-1 and J is TRBJ2-3; the match to TRBD1 covers 7 bases. The V segment lost 7 bases and the J segment 3 bases; nucleotides outside the gene matches: 4. Germline V gene sequence: CDR1 SQVTM, CDR2 ANQGSEA. The length of the CDR3 is 12 residues.

The sample holds a few counts of this clonotype. The J gene is TRBJ2-1, the V gene TRBV10-1; 14 positions agree with TRBD2. The ends lost 3 bases at V and 0 bases at J; junction bases unmatched: 4. CDR3 length: 18 residues. Germline V gene sequence: CDR1 WNHNN, CDR2 SYGVQD (reference sequence). In DNA form, the CDR3 reads TGCGCCAGCAGTGAAACGACTAGCGGGAGGGGCTCCTACAATGAGCAGTTCTTC. This gives the protein CASSETTSGRGSYNEQFF.

This rearrangement joins TRBV5-1 to TRBJ2-1; D is perhaps TRBD2 (6 bases). CDR1 SGHRS and CDR2 YFSETQ come from the germline V gene. V lost 1 base to trimming and J lost 6 bases, with 11 bases between them. This CDR3 spans 14 amino acids. CDR3 DNA sequence: TGCGCCAGCAGCTTGCAGCAGGAGGGCAATGAGCAGTTCTTC. This gives the protein CASSLQQEGNEQFF.

The table lists this clonotype with a few counts. The chain couples TRBV25-1 to TRBJ2-7; no reliable D call. The ends were cut back, 0 bases at V and 6 bases at J, with 3 bases in the middle. CDR3 size: 11 residues. The germline V gene encodes CDR1 MGHDK and CDR2 SYGVNS. CDR3 loop: CASSEYGEQYF. The CDR3 DNA follows: TGTGCCAGCAGTGAATACGGCGAGCAGTACTTC.

This clonotype is a singleton in its sample. CDR3 sequence: CASSWLAGSSQTQYF. The CDR3 region has the DNA TGTGCCAGCAGTTGGTTAGCGGGTAGCTCTCAGACCCAGTACTTC. The chain is built from TRBV6-5 and TRBJ2-5; TRBD2 matches at 7 bases. The CDR3 has 15 residues. Germline V gives CDR1 MNHEY, CDR2 SVGAGI. The junction had 11 bases not matched to a gene; V was cut back by 4 bases and J by 6 bases.

This chain joins TRBV24-1 and TRBJ2-5; 11 bases are a match to TRBD2. Germline V gene lookup returns CDR1 KGHDR and CDR2 SFDVKD. The CDR3 is made up of 17 amino acids. V was clipped by 3 bases and J by 4 bases; unmatched bases: 9. CDR3 sequence reads: CATSDTNGLAGGETQYF. CDR3 sequence (DNA): TGTGCCACCAGTGATACCAACGGGCTAGCGGGAGGAGAGACCCAGTACTTC.

V gene TRBV27 combines with J gene TRBJ2-1; 8 bases are shared with TRBD1. Germline loops: CDR1 MNHEY, CDR2 SMNVEV (reference sequence). V shed 3 bases, J shed 2 bases, and the junction held 3 bases outside the gene matches. CDR3 size: 15 residues. The CDR3 loop reads CASSFDRGPYNEQFF. CDR3 coding DNA: TGTGCCAGCAGTTTCGACAGGGGCCCCTACAATGAGCAGTTCTTC.

V and J are TRBV10-3 and TRBJ2-3; D not resolved. The CDR3 is made up of 16 amino acids. Germline loops: CDR1 ENHRY, CDR2 SYGVKD. The ends were cut back, 1 base at V and 0 bases at J, with 11 bases in the middle. Here the CDR3 reads CAISEWSITSTDTQYF. CDR3 nucleotide sequence: TGTGCCATCAGTGAGTGGTCTATTACTAGCACAGATACGCAGTATTTT.

V gene TRBV5-1 combines with J gene TRBJ1-2; D perhaps matches TRBD1 (6 bases). Germline V gives CDR1 SGHRS, CDR2 YFSETQ. Trimming removed 4 bases at V and 2 bases at J, with 12 bases between. The CDR3 loop spans 14 amino acids. DNA for the CDR3: TGCGCCAGCAGCCCAGGGGCGCCCAACTATGGCTACACCTTC. Its protein is CASSPGAPNYGYTF.

This clonotype was counted between two and nine times. The chain recombines TRBV28 with TRBJ2-7, with 9 positions matching TRBD1. Germline CDR1 is MDHEN and CDR2 is SYDVKM. With 6 bases clipped from V and 4 bases from J, the junction kept 13 bases outside the gene matches. This CDR3 contains 16 residues. CDR3 nucleotide sequence: TGTGCCAGCAGCCTCACACCGGGACAGGGTGTATACGAGCAGTACTTC. Encoded protein: CASSLTPGQGVYEQYF.

This clonotype was counted between two and nine times. This chain links TRBV7-8 with TRBJ2-7; D is uncertain. CDR1 and CDR2 from the germline V gene are SGHVS and FQNEAQ. The CDR3 loop spans 13 amino acids. Trimming pared 1 base from V and 2 bases from J, leaving 6 bases between. CDR3 sequence reads: CASSLDPPYEQYF. CDR3 nucleotide sequence: TGTGCCAGCAGCTTAGACCCGCCCTACGAGCAGTACTTC.

The chain is built from TRBV15 and TRBJ2-1, with 8 bases fitting TRBD2. This CDR3 region has 15 residues. Unmatched junction bases numbered 4, after V lost 0 bases and J lost 6 bases. Germline values: CDR1 LNHNV, CDR2 YYDKDF (reference sequence). The CDR3 spells CATSRDLAGGNEQFF. CDR3 sequence (DNA): TGTGCCACCAGCAGAGATCTGGCGGGAGGCAATGAGCAGTTCTTC.

There are a few counts of this clonotype. This rearrangement joins TRBV4-1 to TRBJ2-3; D may be TRBD2 (7 bases). The CDR3 has 15 amino acids. Germline CDR1 is MGHRA and CDR2 is YSYEKL. Trimming left V 0 bases short and J 1 base short, with 8 bases between. The CDR3 DNA reads as TGCGCCAGCAGCCAAGAGCGGGGGCGCACAGATACGCAGTATTTT. Residues: CASSQERGRTDTQYF.

There are a few counts of this clonotype. The chain employs TRBV20-1 and TRBJ2-3; D uncertain. This CDR3 has 17 residues. The germline V and J ends were trimmed by 1 base and 4 bases, with 21 bases remaining between them. Germline lookup yields CDR1 DFQATT and CDR2 SNEGSKA (reference sequence). In DNA, the CDR3 is TGCAGTGCTAGAGGATCCCGGACCAAAGGTGGCGCAGATACGCAGTATTTT. It yields the protein CSARGSRTKGGADTQYF.

This chain uses TRBV10-3 with TRBJ2-1, with D perhaps TRBD2 (7 bases). Germline CDR1 ENHRY, CDR2 SYGVKD. Trimming took off 4 bases at V and 7 bases at J, with 20 bases between the two ends. This CDR3 has 16 amino acids. The CDR3 coding sequence is TGTGCCATCAGTGCAGAGCTAGTGGGGGGGCATAATGAGCAGTTCTTC. Its translation is CAISAELVGGHNEQFF.

There are many counts of this clonotype. The V and J genes are TRBV5-6 and TRBJ1-1; D is uncertain. This CDR3 region has 11 residues. CDR1 and CDR2 (germline): SGHDT, YYEEEE. V was pared by 4 bases and J by 2 bases, with 3 bases between. Here the CDR3 reads CASSSNTEAFF. The CDR3 bases are TGTGCCAGCAGCAGCAACACTGAAGCTTTCTTT.

This clonotype was recorded at least ten times. The J gene is TRBJ2-5, the V gene TRBV20-1; perhaps D is TRBD1 or TRBD2 (5 bases each). This CDR3 comprises 14 residues. Germline assignment: CDR1 DFQATT and CDR2 SNEGSKA (reference sequence). Trimming removed 5 bases at V and 5 bases at J, with 18 bases between. CDR3: CSAAGSSKFETQYF. CDR3 DNA: TGCAGTGCTGCAGGGAGTAGTAAGTTTGAGACCCAGTACTTC.

The gene calls are TRBV7-9 and TRBJ2-7; D may be TRBD1 or TRBD2 (5 bases each). Germline loops: CDR1 SEHNR, CDR2 FQNEAQ (reference sequence). With 3 bases removed from V and 2 bases from J, the gap between germline ends came to 14 bases. The CDR3 consists of 15 residues. The CDR3 loop is CASSFAGTEPYEQYF. The CDR3 DNA sequence: TGTGCCAGCAGCTTCGCCGGGACGGAACCCTACGAGCAGTACTTC.

The chain links TRBV6-1 to TRBJ1-4; 7 bases agree with TRBD1. The length of the CDR3 is 17 residues. The V gene end was trimmed by 3 bases and the J gene end by 5 bases; junction bases not matched to a gene: 12. Germline CDR1 and CDR2: MNHNS and SASEGT. This chain's CDR3 is CASSERGQLITNEKLFF. CDR3 bases: TGTGCCAGCAGTGAGAGGGGACAGCTGATTACCAATGAAAAACTGTTTTTT.

This clonotype was detected a few times. The V and J genes are TRBV27 and TRBJ2-7, with unresolved D. The CDR3 contains 14 residues. V gave up 5 bases and J gave up 1 base, with 12 bases separating them. Germline V gene lookup returns CDR1 MNHEY and CDR2 SMNVEV (reference sequence). DNA for the CDR3: TGTGCCAGCAGTCCGCGTGCCACTTCCTACGAGCAGTACTTC. Its protein product is CASSPRATSYEQYF.

This clonotype was seen repeatedly, ten times or more. The DNA for the CDR3 is TGTGCCAGCAGATCTCCGGGACTGCATGCCGAGCAGTACTTC. Protein sequence: CASRSPGLHAEQYF. The V call is TRBV7-6, the J call TRBJ2-7, with D maybe TRBD2 (6 bases). Germline assignment: CDR1 SGHVS and CDR2 FNYEAQ. The V gene lost 6 bases and the J gene lost 6 bases, with 18 bases spanning the gap. The CDR3 has 14 residues.